This T cell receptor beta chain was sequenced during a study of blood T cell repertoires in COVID-19. Whole-study context: Whether acute or convalescent, the COVID-19 samples came from the United States, Italy and Spain.

Participant-reported clinical history was the basis for cohort assignment. The CDR3 runs to 14 residues. With 6 bases clipped from V and 2 bases from J, the junction kept 4 bases outside the gene matches. CDR1 SNHLY and CDR2 FYNNEI come from the germline V gene. This clone was detected once. The assay was immunoSEQ multiplex PCR, and TCRdb's table has in-frame clones only and misses some. This sample has about 480,000 clones, with roughly 90% found just once. The chain uses TRBV2 and TRBJ1-2; 9 bases are shared with TRBD1. This clonotype was obtained from a woman between 40 and 55 years old who had recovered from COVID-19. The sample consisted of PBMCs or T cells enriched from blood (not recorded which). The CDR3 DNA is TGTGCCAGCAGGAACAGGGGGCCAAACTATGGCTACACCTTC. Protein product: CASRNRGPNYGYTF. The full variable domain, completed using reference TRBV2 and TRBJ1-2, is EPEVTQTPSHQVTQMGQEVILRCVPISNHLYFYWYRQILGQKVEFLVSFYNNEISEKSEIFDDQFSVERPDGSNFTLKIRSTKLEDSAMYFCASRNRGPNYGYTFGSGTRLTVV.